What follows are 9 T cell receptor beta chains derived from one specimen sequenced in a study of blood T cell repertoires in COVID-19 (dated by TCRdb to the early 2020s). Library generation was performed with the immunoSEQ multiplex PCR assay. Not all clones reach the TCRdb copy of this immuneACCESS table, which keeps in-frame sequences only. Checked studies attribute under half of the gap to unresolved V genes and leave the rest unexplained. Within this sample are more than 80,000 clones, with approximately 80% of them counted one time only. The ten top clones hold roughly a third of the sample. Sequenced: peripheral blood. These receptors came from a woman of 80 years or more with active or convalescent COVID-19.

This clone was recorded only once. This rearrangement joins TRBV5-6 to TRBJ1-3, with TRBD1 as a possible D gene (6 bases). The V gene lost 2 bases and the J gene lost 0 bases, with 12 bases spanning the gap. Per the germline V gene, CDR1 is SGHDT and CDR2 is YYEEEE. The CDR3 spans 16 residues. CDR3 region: CASSLRDTRSGNTIYF. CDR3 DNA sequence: TGTGCCAGCAGCTTAAGGGACACCCGCTCTGGAAACACCATATATTTT. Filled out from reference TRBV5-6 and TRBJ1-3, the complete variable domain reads DAGVTQSPTHLIKTRGQQVTLRCSPKSGHDTVSWYQQALGQGPQFIFQYYEEEERQRGNFPDRFSGHQFPNYSSELNVNALLLGDSALYLCASSLRDTRSGNTIYFGEGSWLTVV.

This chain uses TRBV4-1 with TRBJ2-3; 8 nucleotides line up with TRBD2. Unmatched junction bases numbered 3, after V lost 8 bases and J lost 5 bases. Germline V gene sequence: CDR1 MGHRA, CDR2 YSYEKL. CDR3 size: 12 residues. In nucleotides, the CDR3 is TGCGCCAGCTCGGGAGGGGGAGATACGCAGTATTTT. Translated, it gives CASSGGGDTQYF.

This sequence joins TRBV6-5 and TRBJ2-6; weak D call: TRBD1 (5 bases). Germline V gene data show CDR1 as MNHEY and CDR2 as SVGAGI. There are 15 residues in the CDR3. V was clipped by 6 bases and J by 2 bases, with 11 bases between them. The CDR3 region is CASSPRRAGANVLTF. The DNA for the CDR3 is TGTGCCAGCAGCCCACGCAGGGCTGGGGCCAACGTCCTGACTTTC.

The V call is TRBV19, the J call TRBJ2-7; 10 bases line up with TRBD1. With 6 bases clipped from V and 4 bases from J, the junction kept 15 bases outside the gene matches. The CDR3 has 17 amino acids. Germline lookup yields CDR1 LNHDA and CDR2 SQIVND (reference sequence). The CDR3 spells CASSQRGTGAEIYEQYF. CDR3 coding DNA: TGTGCCAGTAGCCAAAGGGGGACAGGGGCGGAAATTTACGAGCAGTACTTC.

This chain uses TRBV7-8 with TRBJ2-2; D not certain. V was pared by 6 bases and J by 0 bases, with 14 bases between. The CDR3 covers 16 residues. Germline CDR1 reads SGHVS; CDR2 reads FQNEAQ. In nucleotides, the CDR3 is TGTGCCAGCAGGCTACTCGAATTCTCGAACACCGGGGAGCTGTTTTTT. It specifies CASRLLEFSNTGELFF.

CDR3: CASSLTAGSDTQYF. CDR3 coding DNA: TGCGCCAGCAGCTTGACGGCGGGATCAGATACGCAGTATTTT. The gene calls are TRBV5-1 and TRBJ2-3; TRBD2 is a possible D gene (6 bases). The CDR3 is 14 residues long. The V end was cut by 1 base, the J end by 4 bases, with 10 bases between. CDR1 is SGHRS and CDR2 is YFSETQ in the germline V gene.

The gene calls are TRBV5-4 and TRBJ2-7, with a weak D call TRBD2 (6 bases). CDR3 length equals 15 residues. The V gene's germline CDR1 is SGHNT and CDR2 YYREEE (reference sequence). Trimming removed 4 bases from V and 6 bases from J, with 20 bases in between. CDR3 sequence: CASSPGTFPGGEQYF. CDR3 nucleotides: TGTGCCAGCAGCCCAGGGACTTTCCCCGGGGGCGAGCAGTACTTC. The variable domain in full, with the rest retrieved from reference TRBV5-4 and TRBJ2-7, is ETGVTQSPTHLIKTRGQQVTLRCSSQSGHNTVSWYQQALGQGPQFIFQYYREEENGRGNFPPRFSGLQFPNYSSELNVNALELDDSALYLCASSPGTFPGGEQYFGPGTRLTVT.

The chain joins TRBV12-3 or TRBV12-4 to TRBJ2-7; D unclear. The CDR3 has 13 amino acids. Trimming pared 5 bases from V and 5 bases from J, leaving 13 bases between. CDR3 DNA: TGTGCCAGCAGTCTCCTGACTGTGGACGAGCAGTACTTC. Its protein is CASSLLTVDEQYF.

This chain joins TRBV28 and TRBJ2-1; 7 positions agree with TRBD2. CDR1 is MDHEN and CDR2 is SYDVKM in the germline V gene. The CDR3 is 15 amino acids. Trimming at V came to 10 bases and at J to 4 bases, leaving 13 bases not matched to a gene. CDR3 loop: CATRTRDYRYNEQFF. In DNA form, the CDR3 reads TGTGCCACCAGAACGCGGGACTATCGGTACAATGAGCAGTTCTTC. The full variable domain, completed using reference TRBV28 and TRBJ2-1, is DVKVTQSSRYLVKRTGEKVFLECVQDMDHENMFWYRQDPGLGLRLIYFSYDVKMKEKGDIPEGYSVSREKKERFSLILESASTNQTSMYLCATRTRDYRYNEQFFGPGTRLTVL.